This T cell receptor beta chain was captured by sequencing in a study of T cell changes during pregnancy in multiple sclerosis. This clone was recorded only once. Only in-frame clones appear in the TCRdb table, and some are missing; sequencing was by immunoSEQ multiplex PCR. Of tens of thousands of clones listed, about nine tenths were seen once; the top ten hold about 7%. The CDR3 runs to 16 residues. Germline CDR1 and CDR2: LNHNV and YYDKDF (reference sequence). Germline trimming cut 2 bases from V and 5 bases from J; bases unmatched to any gene: 11. This TCR was recovered from a female donor in good health, enrolled as a control in a pregnancy study. This rearrangement joins TRBV15 to TRBJ2-7; 8 bases line up with TRBD2. The starting material was peripheral blood, obtained in the third trimester of pregnancy. The CDR3 DNA sequence: TGTGCCACCAGCAGACGCCCGGACAGCGGGAGTGACGAGCAGTACTTC. Its protein is CATSRRPDSGSDEQYF.